This TCR beta chain was documented in a study of blood T cell repertoires in COVID-19. At the level of the study: PBMCs, B-cell-depleted T cells, or T cells provided the cDNA or gDNA that made up the material.

Assay: immunoSEQ multiplex PCR; the TCRdb copy retains only in-frame clones and omits some. The table lists 150,000 to 200,000 clones, about 75% of them singletons. Germline V gives CDR1 MRHNA, CDR2 SNTAGT. The CDR3 totals 13 residues. V was trimmed by 9 bases and J by 1 base, leaving 12 bases between them. The chain employs TRBV6-4 and TRBJ1-2; D is unclear. The sequence was obtained from a woman aged 45-65 years with active or convalescent COVID-19. Sequencing used peripheral blood. The CDR3 loop is CARPRHVNYGYTF. CDR3 nucleotide sequence: TGTGCCAGACCTCGACATGTTAACTATGGCTACACCTTC.